This is a list of T cell receptor beta chains from one sample in a study of beta chain features in type 1 diabetes. TCRdb's copy holds only in-frame clones and misses some; the assay was immunoSEQ multiplex PCR. The sample has about 220,000 clones, 11% seen once. The sequenced material came from central memory CD4+ T cells from blood. The receptor source for this set is a young man in good health. The CDR3 runs from the conserved cysteine through the conserved F or W. Fields, in order: D gene, J gene, clone size, V gene, CDR3 protein, CDR3 DNA. A D gene is named only where the DNA matches it firmly. Not every row has a clone size; where given, it reads once, few, many or a size class.

- TRBJ1-5 few TRBV4-1 CASSQGGGQPQHF TGCGCCAGCAGCCAGGGCGGGGGACAGCCCCAGCATTTT
TRBD2 TRBJ2-1 many TRBV4-2 CASSQEAGDVQFF TGTGCCAGCAGCCAAGAAGCGGGGGACGTGCAGTTCTTC
- TRBJ2-3 - TRBV10-1 CASSETTFGDTQYF TGCGCCAGCAGTGAGACTACTTTTGGAGATACGCAGTATTTT
- TRBJ2-1 few TRBV20-1 CSAESGFEQFF TGCAGTGCTGAGAGCGGATTTGAGCAGTTCTTC
TRBD1 TRBJ2-1 few TRBV30 CAWGDSYNEQFF TGTGCCTGGGGGGACAGTTACAATGAGCAGTTCTTC
- TRBJ2-2 many TRBV6-1 CASSEATGVNTGELFF TGTGCCAGCAGTGAAGCAACAGGAGTGAACACCGGGGAGCTGTTTTTT
- TRBJ2-3 few TRBV7-3 CASSFGGGTDTQYF TGTGCCAGCAGCTTCGGGGGAGGAACAGATACGCAGTATTTT
- TRBJ1-3 few TRBV11-2 CASSLAPSSGNTIYF TGTGCCAGCAGCTTAGCGCCTAGCTCTGGAAACACCATATATTTT
- TRBJ2-5 - TRBV5-1 CASSLLGPETQYF TGCGCCAGCAGCTTACTAGGGCCAGAGACCCAGTACTTC
- TRBJ2-2 many TRBV30 CAWTSGGDTGELFF TGTGCCTGGACCTCTGGCGGGGACACCGGGGAGCTGTTTTTT
- TRBJ2-3 few TRBV4-3 CASSQVLARAQEQYF TGCGCCAGCAGCCAAGTTCTAGCGAGGGCCCAGGAGCAGTATTTT
TRBD2 TRBJ2-5 - TRBV5-4 CASSTGLAGEETQYF TGTGCCAGCAGCACGGGACTAGCGGGAGAAGAGACCCAGTACTTC
- TRBJ2-5 - TRBV6-1 CASSELTGAWYQETQYF TGTGCCAGCAGTGAATTAACGGGAGCCTGGTACCAAGAGACCCAGTACTTC
- TRBJ2-3 - TRBV20-1 CSSRTDTQYF TGCAGTTCCCGCACAGATACGCAGTATTTT
TRBD2 TRBJ2-1 few TRBV5-1 CASRSAGTTGNEQFF TGCGCCAGCAGGTCAGCCGGGACTACGGGCAATGAGCAGTTCTTC
- TRBJ2-3 few TRBV7-2 CASSDMRGTDTQYF TGTGCCAGCAGCGACATGCGCGGCACAGATACGCAGTATTTT
TRBD2 TRBJ2-5 few TRBV30 CAWSGASGSETQYF TGTGCCTGGAGTGGTGCTAGCGGGAGTGAGACCCAGTACTTC